This TCR beta chain was recorded in a study of T cell repertoires in cytomegalovirus infection. In the study overall: Peptides in the study included HLA-C-restricted and HLA-B-restricted CMV epitopes. Public TCR beta signatures provided an indication of both CMV infection and a matching HLA type.

V dropped 1 base and J dropped 0 bases, with 14 bases sitting between them. The CDR3 is made up of 17 amino acids. Germline CDR1 SGHTA, CDR2 FQGTGA. This clonotype was recorded many times. Its antigen remains unknown. Study results and caveats: There were carriers of CMV plus the relevant HLA, and cumulative public TCR beta family frequency identified them. HLA-C-restricted, CMV-specific TCR beta clonotypes were dominant ex vivo.

In TCRdb, the reads were re-called with MiXCR into one record per CDR3 protein. The table has 700,000 to 900,000 distinct CDR3 sequences, 25% to 30% seen once. The sequence was obtained from a human donor in good health (CMV status not recorded). Some clones in this sample may be carry-over from other donors' samples. The specimen was cultured CD8+ T cells from PBMCs, collected from culture after CMV antigen stimulation. This chain uses TRBV7-3 with TRBJ2-3; D remains ambiguous. The CDR3 region is CASSLSCANHSTDTQYF. CDR3 DNA sequence: TGTGCCAGCAGCTTAAGTTGTGCTAACCATAGCACAGATACGCAGTATTTT.